These T cell receptor beta chains were read from a single sample in a study of molecular identifiers for immune sequencing clone quantification. One entry per CDR3 protein, called by TCRdb with MiXCR from the PCR reads. The sample has about 63,000 distinct CDR3 sequences, around 20% seen once; the top ten hold over 1.1%. Sequences were obtained from naive CD8+ T cells from blood, with Jurkat cell RNA spiked in. The receptors stem from a human donor in good health. Some libraries in this study had Jurkat cell RNA spiked in. The CDR3 runs from the conserved cysteine through the conserved F or W. Each record gives: V gene, D gene, J gene, clone size, CDR3 DNA, CDR3 protein. A D gene is named only where the DNA matches it firmly. Size tells how often a clone was seen (once, few, many) or the class of an expanded clone, and some rows leave it out.

V gene: TRBV29-1; D gene: TRBD2; J gene: TRBJ2-3; clone size: many; CDR3 DNA: TGCAGCGACCGGAGCGGGACTGCTACAGATACGCAGTATTTT; CDR3 protein: CSDRSGTATDTQYF
V gene: TRBV2; D gene: -; J gene: TRBJ2-2; clone size: few; CDR3 DNA: TGTGCCAGCAGTGAAGGCGGCGGGGAGCTGTTTTTT; CDR3 protein: CASSEGGGELFF
V gene: TRBV7-8; D gene: -; J gene: TRBJ2-7; clone size: many; CDR3 DNA: TGTGCCAGCAGCTTATTGGGGGCGAACAGCTACGAGCAGTACTTC; CDR3 protein: CASSLLGANSYEQYF
V gene: TRBV19; D gene: TRBD1; J gene: TRBJ2-5; clone size: -; CDR3 DNA: TGTGCCAGTAGTCCGGTCGACAGGGGGCAAGAGACCCAGTACTTC; CDR3 protein: CASSPVDRGQETQYF
V gene: TRBV20-1; D gene: -; J gene: TRBJ1-1; clone size: -; CDR3 DNA: TGCAGTGCCAGGGAATTGAACACTGAAGCTTTCTTT; CDR3 protein: CSARELNTEAFF
V gene: TRBV4-1; D gene: -; J gene: TRBJ2-7; clone size: many; CDR3 DNA: TGCGCCAGCAGCCAAGAGGACAGTACCTACGAGCAGTACTTC; CDR3 protein: CASSQEDSTYEQYF
V gene: TRBV5-5; D gene: -; J gene: TRBJ2-7; clone size: once; CDR3 DNA: TGTGCCAGCAGCCGAGCGGGCCTCTCCTACGAGCAGTACTTC; CDR3 protein: CASSRAGLSYEQYF
V gene: TRBV19; D gene: TRBD2; J gene: TRBJ2-7; clone size: many; CDR3 DNA: TGTGCCAGTAGTATAACCAGCGGGGAATACGAGCAGTACTTC; CDR3 protein: CASSITSGEYEQYF
V gene: TRBV10-3; D gene: -; J gene: TRBJ2-7; clone size: many; CDR3 DNA: TGTGCCATTCGGGAGACCAATTACGAGCAGTACTTC; CDR3 protein: CAIRETNYEQYF
V gene: TRBV5-4; D gene: -; J gene: TRBJ2-1; clone size: -; CDR3 DNA: TGTGCTTTAGGGGACACTGACTACAATGAGCAGTTCTTC; CDR3 protein: CALGDTDYNEQFF
V gene: TRBV7-8; D gene: TRBD1; J gene: TRBJ1-5; clone size: many; CDR3 DNA: TGTGCCAGCACCCCCCTAGGGGGACAGAATAGCAATCAGCCCCAGCATTTT; CDR3 protein: CASTPLGGQNSNQPQHF
V gene: TRBV30; D gene: -; J gene: TRBJ2-7; clone size: -; CDR3 DNA: TGTGCCTGGAGTACCCGCTGGGGACGGGGAACCTACGAGCAGTACTTC; CDR3 protein: CAWSTRWGRGTYEQYF
V gene: TRBV10-2; D gene: -; J gene: TRBJ2-1; clone size: many; CDR3 DNA: TGCGCCAGCAGGGGGGTGGATGAGCAGTTCTTC; CDR3 protein: CASRGVDEQFF
V gene: TRBV27; D gene: -; J gene: TRBJ2-1; clone size: many; CDR3 DNA: TGTGCCAGCAGCCCCTATCGCAGTAGCAATGAGCAGTTCTTC; CDR3 protein: CASSPYRSSNEQFF
V gene: TRBV4-2; D gene: TRBD2; J gene: TRBJ2-1; clone size: many; CDR3 DNA: TGTGCCAGCAGCCAAGAAACCGGGACTAGCGGGTACAATGAGCAGTTCTTC; CDR3 protein: CASSQETGTSGYNEQFF
V gene: TRBV12-3/TRBV12-4; D gene: -; J gene: TRBJ2-3; clone size: few; CDR3 DNA: TGTGCCAGCAGCACCCCCTGGGGGCGCGAGACCACAGATACGCAGTATTTT; CDR3 protein: CASSTPWGRETTDTQYF
V gene: TRBV3-1; D gene: -; J gene: TRBJ2-5; clone size: few; CDR3 DNA: TGTGCCAGCAGCCAAGTCTTCGTTGCAGAGACCCAGTACTTC; CDR3 protein: CASSQVFVAETQYF
V gene: TRBV5-1; D gene: -; J gene: TRBJ2-7; clone size: many; CDR3 DNA: TGCGCCAGCAGCTTGGCCGGGAGAGAAAACTACGAGCAGTACTTC; CDR3 protein: CASSLAGRENYEQYF
V gene: TRBV13; D gene: -; J gene: TRBJ2-3; clone size: many; CDR3 DNA: TGTGCCAGCAGCTCCATTGACTACTCGGATACGCAGTATTTT; CDR3 protein: CASSSIDYSDTQYF
V gene: TRBV7-9; D gene: -; J gene: TRBJ2-7; clone size: -; CDR3 DNA: TGTGCCAGCAGCCGGGGTGGCGAGCAGTACTTC; CDR3 protein: CASSRGGEQYF
V gene: TRBV7-2; D gene: TRBD1; J gene: TRBJ1-1; clone size: -; CDR3 DNA: TGTGCCGGCAGCGTGGGACAGGGCAATGAAGCTTTCTTT; CDR3 protein: CAGSVGQGNEAFF
V gene: TRBV19; D gene: -; J gene: TRBJ2-1; clone size: -; CDR3 DNA: TGTGCCAGTAGTATATATACGGGAGTCCCCACCTACAATGAGCAGTTCTTC; CDR3 protein: CASSIYTGVPTYNEQFF
V gene: TRBV7-2; D gene: TRBD1; J gene: TRBJ1-1; clone size: -; CDR3 DNA: TGTGCCAGCAGCCTCCTGACAGGGGGAACTGAAGCTTTCTTT; CDR3 protein: CASSLLTGGTEAFF
V gene: TRBV19; D gene: TRBD2; J gene: TRBJ2-2; clone size: many; CDR3 DNA: TGTGCCAGTAGTATGGGTGAGCGGGAGGGCAGCACCGGGGAGCTGTTTTTT; CDR3 protein: CASSMGEREGSTGELFF
V gene: TRBV7-2; D gene: -; J gene: TRBJ1-1; clone size: few; CDR3 DNA: TGTGCCAGCAGCTTACGGACCCAGAGCACTGAAGCTTTCTTT; CDR3 protein: CASSLRTQSTEAFF
V gene: TRBV6-1; D gene: -; J gene: TRBJ1-5; clone size: many; CDR3 DNA: TGTGCCAGCACCTGGGCCCGACAGGTCTTTCCCAATCAGCCCCAGCATTTT; CDR3 protein: CASTWARQVFPNQPQHF
V gene: TRBV19; D gene: TRBD1; J gene: TRBJ2-5; clone size: -; CDR3 DNA: TGTGCCAGTAGTATAGGGGGACAGGGACTCTCCCCCCAAGAGACCCAGTACTTC; CDR3 protein: CASSIGGQGLSPQETQYF
V gene: TRBV19; D gene: TRBD2; J gene: TRBJ2-7; clone size: -; CDR3 DNA: TGTGCCAGTAGTATGACTAGCGGGGACTTCGACGAGCAGTACTTC; CDR3 protein: CASSMTSGDFDEQYF
V gene: TRBV7-9; D gene: -; J gene: TRBJ1-6; clone size: few; CDR3 DNA: TGTGCCAGCAGCTTAGCTCCAGGGGAACAGAATTCACCCCTCCACTTT; CDR3 protein: CASSLAPGEQNSPLHF
V gene: TRBV7-8; D gene: TRBD1; J gene: TRBJ1-5; clone size: -; CDR3 DNA: TGTGCCAGCAGCTACCTCGGGATTGGGACAGGGCTTCTGCAGCCCCAGCATTTT; CDR3 protein: CASSYLGIGTGLLQPQHF
V gene: TRBV28; D gene: -; J gene: TRBJ2-3; clone size: many; CDR3 DNA: TGTGCCAGCAGAGAGGATATTAGCACAGATACGCAGTATTTT; CDR3 protein: CASREDISTDTQYF
V gene: TRBV7-9; D gene: TRBD2; J gene: TRBJ2-1; clone size: -; CDR3 DNA: TGTGCCAGCAGGCCTCCCGGGGGGAATGAGCAGTTCTTC; CDR3 protein: CASRPPGGNEQFF
V gene: TRBV7-6; D gene: -; J gene: TRBJ2-2; clone size: many; CDR3 DNA: TGTGCCAGCAGCTTACGTCTTAAAGACGGTATAACCGGGGAGCTGTTTTTT; CDR3 protein: CASSLRLKDGITGELFF
V gene: TRBV27; D gene: TRBD1; J gene: TRBJ2-3; clone size: many; CDR3 DNA: TGTGCCAGCAGTCTTCCGGGACAGGGAAATACGCAGTATTTT; CDR3 protein: CASSLPGQGNTQYF
V gene: TRBV7-2; D gene: TRBD2; J gene: TRBJ2-3; clone size: -; CDR3 DNA: TGTGCCAGCAGCTTAGTTCCTGGCGGGAGGAGTTACCCAGATACGCAGTATTTC; CDR3 protein: CASSLVPGGRSYPDTQYF
V gene: TRBV4-1; D gene: -; J gene: TRBJ2-1; clone size: -; CDR3 DNA: TGCGCCAGCAGCCAAGAAAAGGGCTCCTACAATGAGCAGTTCTTC; CDR3 protein: CASSQEKGSYNEQFF
V gene: TRBV24-1; D gene: TRBD1; J gene: TRBJ2-3; clone size: many; CDR3 DNA: TGTGCCACCAGAAGCCGGGACAGCAGCACAGATACGCAGTATTTT; CDR3 protein: CATRSRDSSTDTQYF
V gene: TRBV28; D gene: -; J gene: TRBJ1-4; clone size: -; CDR3 DNA: TGTGCCAGCAGTTTAACCACGGACGGCTCCGAAAAACTGTTTTTT; CDR3 protein: CASSLTTDGSEKLFF
V gene: TRBV12-3/TRBV12-4; D gene: -; J gene: TRBJ2-7; clone size: few; CDR3 DNA: TGTGCCAACACGGACACTCCCTCCTACGAGCAGTACTTC; CDR3 protein: CANTDTPSYEQYF
V gene: TRBV29-1; D gene: TRBD1; J gene: TRBJ2-7; clone size: many; CDR3 DNA: TGCAGCGTTATGACAGGGACCTACGAGCAGTACTTC; CDR3 protein: CSVMTGTYEQYF
V gene: TRBV12-3/TRBV12-4; D gene: TRBD2; J gene: TRBJ2-5; clone size: -; CDR3 DNA: TGTGCCAGCAACTCCCTGGGTCCTAGCGGAGAGACCCAGTGCTTC; CDR3 protein: CASNSLGPSGETQCF
V gene: TRBV25-1; D gene: TRBD1; J gene: TRBJ2-1; clone size: many; CDR3 DNA: TGTGCCAGCAGGGACAGGGGCCATGAGCAGTTCTTC; CDR3 protein: CASRDRGHEQFF
V gene: TRBV3-1; D gene: -; J gene: TRBJ2-2; clone size: many; CDR3 DNA: TGTGCCAGCAGCCAAGAACCCGGGGTGGGGGTCCTAGACACCGGGGAGCTGTTTTTT; CDR3 protein: CASSQEPGVGVLDTGELFF
V gene: TRBV10-2; D gene: -; J gene: TRBJ2-4; clone size: many; CDR3 DNA: TGCGCCAGCAGTGATGGGCCACCCAAAAACATTCAGTACTTC; CDR3 protein: CASSDGPPKNIQYF
V gene: TRBV4-3; D gene: TRBD2; J gene: TRBJ2-7; clone size: once; CDR3 DNA: TGCGCCAGCAGCCAAGATGGAGTGGTATCGGGACTAGCGGGAGGGGTATCCTACGAGCAGTACTTC; CDR3 protein: CASSQDGVVSGLAGGVSYEQYF
V gene: TRBV2; D gene: -; J gene: TRBJ2-3; clone size: many; CDR3 DNA: TGTGCCAGCAGTGAATGGCAGGGTCCCACAGATACGCAGTATTTT; CDR3 protein: CASSEWQGPTDTQYF
V gene: TRBV4-1; D gene: TRBD2; J gene: TRBJ2-7; clone size: -; CDR3 DNA: TGCGCCAGCAGCCAAGGTCAGGGAGGGACCTACGAGCAGTGCTTC; CDR3 protein: CASSQGQGGTYEQCF
V gene: TRBV4-1; D gene: TRBD1; J gene: TRBJ1-2; clone size: few; CDR3 DNA: TGCGCCAGCAGCCGTCAAATGGGGACAGATGATAACTATGGCTACACCTTC; CDR3 protein: CASSRQMGTDDNYGYTF
V gene: TRBV3-1; D gene: -; J gene: TRBJ2-3; clone size: many; CDR3 DNA: TGTGCCAGCAGCCACGGGTTAAATTTGGGGTTGAACACAGATACGCAGTATTTT; CDR3 protein: CASSHGLNLGLNTDTQYF
V gene: TRBV6-2/TRBV6-3; D gene: -; J gene: TRBJ2-2; clone size: many; CDR3 DNA: TGTGCCAGCAGTTACCCGGTCCCGGAGCTGTTTTTT; CDR3 protein: CASSYPVPELFF
V gene: TRBV28; D gene: TRBD2; J gene: TRBJ2-7; clone size: -; CDR3 DNA: TGTGCCAGCAGTTTTCCCCCCGTTGGGGGGGATAGGAGCTACGAGCAGTACTTC; CDR3 protein: CASSFPPVGGDRSYEQYF
V gene: TRBV5-4; D gene: TRBD2; J gene: TRBJ2-7; clone size: few; CDR3 DNA: TGTGCCAGCAGACCCGGACTAGCCTACGAGCAGTACTTC; CDR3 protein: CASRPGLAYEQYF
V gene: TRBV20-1; D gene: -; J gene: TRBJ1-1; clone size: -; CDR3 DNA: TGCAGTGCTAGAGATATAAGGAGGGATCGAGCTTTCTTT; CDR3 protein: CSARDIRRDRAFF
V gene: TRBV3-1; D gene: -; J gene: TRBJ2-3; clone size: many; CDR3 DNA: TGTGCCAGCAGCCAAGGGTCCGCAGATACGCAGTATTTT; CDR3 protein: CASSQGSADTQYF
V gene: TRBV7-2; D gene: -; J gene: TRBJ2-7; clone size: many; CDR3 DNA: TGTGCCAGCAGCTCCCCTGTTGGCGAGCAGTACTTC; CDR3 protein: CASSSPVGEQYF
V gene: TRBV15; D gene: -; J gene: TRBJ2-7; clone size: many; CDR3 DNA: TGTGCCACCAGCATGCAGCCTTCCTACGAGCAGTACTTC; CDR3 protein: CATSMQPSYEQYF
V gene: TRBV7-8; D gene: TRBD2; J gene: TRBJ2-3; clone size: many; CDR3 DNA: TGTGCCAGCAGCCCGGGACTAGCGGACTACACAGATACGCAGTATTTT; CDR3 protein: CASSPGLADYTDTQYF